This TCR beta chain was recorded in a study of shared clonotypes between healthy human individuals. Study in general: CD4 naive cells filled three plates per donor, CD4 memory three, CD8 naive two and CD8 memory one.

The V end lost 4 bases, the J end lost 4 bases, and 29 bases lay between the germline ends. The germline gives CDR1 SGHVS, CDR2 FQNEAQ. The CDR3 runs 19 residues. Profiled with immunoSEQ multiplex PCR; TCRdb holds only in-frame clones, not every one. The table has millions of clones, approximately 95% seen once. This TCR derives from a man aged 18 to 29 in good health. Some clones in this sample may be carry-over from other donors' samples. Sequenced input: naive CD4+ T cells from PBMCs. Subset specified: CD45RA+ positively selected. The V and J genes are TRBV7-8 and TRBJ2-7, with D perhaps matching TRBD1 (6 bases). The CDR3 spells CASSWGHSSTAKRRYEQYF. The CDR3 bases are TGTGCCAGCAGCTGGGGACACTCATCAACCGCCAAAAGGCGATACGAGCAGTACTTC.